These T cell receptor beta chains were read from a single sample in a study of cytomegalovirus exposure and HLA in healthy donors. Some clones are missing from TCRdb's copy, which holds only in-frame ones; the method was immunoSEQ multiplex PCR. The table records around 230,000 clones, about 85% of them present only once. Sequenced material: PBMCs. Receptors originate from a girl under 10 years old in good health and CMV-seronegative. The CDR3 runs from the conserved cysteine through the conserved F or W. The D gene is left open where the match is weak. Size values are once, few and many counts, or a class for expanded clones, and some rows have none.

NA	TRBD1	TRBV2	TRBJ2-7	CASSKQGTAYEQYF	TGTGCCAGCAGTAAGCAAGGGACAGCCTACGAGCAGTACTTC
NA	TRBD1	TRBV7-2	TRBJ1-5	CASSWGDSSNQPQHF	TGTGCCAGCAGCTGGGGGGACAGTAGCAATCAGCCCCAGCATTTT
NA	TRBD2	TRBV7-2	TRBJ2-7	CASSPRRDHIPSGVEF	TGTGCCAGCAGCCCACGACGGGACCACATACCTAGCGGAGTCGAATTC
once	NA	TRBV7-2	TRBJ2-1	CASSLGRGSYNEQFF	TGTGCCAGCAGCTTGGGGCGGGGTTCCTACAATGAGCAGTTCTTC
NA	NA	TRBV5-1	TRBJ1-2	CASSLNGGTVYGYTF	TGCGCCAGCAGCTTGAACGGCGGGACGGTCTATGGCTACACCTTC
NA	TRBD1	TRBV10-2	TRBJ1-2	CASSDRSTGALKDYTF	TGCGCCAGCAGTGACCGTTCGACAGGGGCCCTAAAAGACTACACCTTC
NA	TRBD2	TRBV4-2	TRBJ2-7	CASSPELAGGSIEQYF	TGTGCCAGCAGCCCCGAACTAGCGGGGGGCTCCATCGAGCAGTACTTC
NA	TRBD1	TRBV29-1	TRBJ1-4	CSVGDSNEKLFF	TGCAGCGTTGGGGACAGTAATGAAAAACTGTTTTTT
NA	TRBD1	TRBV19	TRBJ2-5	CASSARTGRGETQYF	TGTGCCAGTAGCGCCCGGACAGGGCGAGGGGAGACCCAGTACTTC
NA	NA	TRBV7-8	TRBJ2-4	CASNGLLAAKNIQYF	TGTGCCAGCAACGGACTCCTGGCCGCCAAAAACATTCAGTACTTC
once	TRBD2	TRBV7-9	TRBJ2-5	CASSLAGTSGRVGETQYF	TGTGCCAGCAGCTTAGCTGGGACTAGCGGGAGGGTCGGAGAGACCCAGTACTTC
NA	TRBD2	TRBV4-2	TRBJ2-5	CASSQFVTSGRQETQYF	TGTGCCAGCAGCCAATTCGTAACTAGCGGTAGGCAAGAGACCCAGTACTTC
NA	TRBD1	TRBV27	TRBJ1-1	CASSLTGWTEAFF	TGTGCCAGCAGTCTGACAGGGTGGACTGAAGCTTTCTTT
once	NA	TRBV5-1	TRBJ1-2	CASRPGVANYGYTF	TGCGCCAGCAGACCAGGGGTGGCCAACTATGGCTACACCTTC
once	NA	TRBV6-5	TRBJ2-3	CASSLQGATDTQYF	TGTGCCAGCAGCCTGCAGGGCGCCACAGATACGCAGTATTTT
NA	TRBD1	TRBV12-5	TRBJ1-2	CASGLVLGSGTGYGGYTF	TGTGCTAGTGGTTTGGTATTGGGTTCCGGGACAGGGTATGGTGGCTACACCTTC
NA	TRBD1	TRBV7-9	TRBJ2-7	CSSSLARFPRTGNYEQYF	TGTTCCAGCAGCTTAGCGCGGTTCCCACGGACAGGAAACTACGAGCAGTACTTC
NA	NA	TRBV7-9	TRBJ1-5	CASSLEGGQPQHF	TGTGCCAGCAGCTTAGAAGGGGGTCAGCCCCAGCATTTT
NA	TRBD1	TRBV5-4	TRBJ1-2	CASSLPGQGPNYGYTF	TGTGCCAGCAGCTTGCCGGGACAGGGGCCTAACTATGGCTACACCTTC
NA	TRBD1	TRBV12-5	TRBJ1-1	CASGLVQDRGILSTEAFF	TGTGCTAGTGGTTTGGTACAGGACAGGGGAATTTTAAGCACTGAAGCTTTCTTT
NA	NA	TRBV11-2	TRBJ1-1	CASSLTAEAFF	TGTGCCAGCAGCTTAACAGCTGAAGCTTTCTTT
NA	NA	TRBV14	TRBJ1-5	CASSQGANQPQHF	TGTGCCAGCAGCCAAGGAGCGAATCAGCCCCAGCATTTT
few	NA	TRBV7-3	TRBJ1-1	CASSLTWSTEAFF	TGTGCCAGCAGCTTAACTTGGAGCACTGAAGCTTTCTTT
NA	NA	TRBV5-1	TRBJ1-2	CASSLGQSQYTF	TGCGCCAGCAGCCTTGGACAGTCTCAATACACCTTC
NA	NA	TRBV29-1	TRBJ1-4	CSVGRGATNEKLFF	TGCAGCGTTGGAAGAGGTGCAACTAATGAAAAACTGTTTTTT
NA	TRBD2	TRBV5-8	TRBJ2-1	CASSLRGLAANEQFF	TGTGCCAGCAGCTTGAGGGGACTAGCGGCCAATGAGCAGTTCTTC
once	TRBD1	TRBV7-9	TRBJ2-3	CASSLLGQVFTDTQYF	TGTGCCAGCAGCCTACTTGGACAGGTCTTCACAGATACGCAGTATTTT
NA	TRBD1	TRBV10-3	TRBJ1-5	CAISSTGADSNQPQHF	TGTGCCATCAGTTCGACAGGGGCGGATAGCAATCAGCCCCAGCATTTT